This TCR beta chain originates from a study of cytomegalovirus exposure and HLA in healthy donors. Produced via immunoSEQ multiplex PCR; TCRdb's table is partial and in-frame only. Of 120,000 or so clones listed, approximately 95% are singletons. Study-wide points: The study labeled roughly 160 TCR beta chains cytomegalovirus-associated.

The CDR3 sequence is 14 residues long. In germline, CDR1 is SEHNR, CDR2 FQNEAQ (reference sequence). V was trimmed by 5 bases and J by 0 bases, leaving 10 bases between them. Among the 110 or so subjects of the validation cohort, separate from the approximately 660-subject first cohort, were the donors. On this clone itself: The antigen is undetermined.

V gene TRBV7-9 combines with J gene TRBJ2-5; a weak D match, TRBD1 (5 bases). The source of this sequence is a man aged 18 to 35 in good health and CMV-seronegative. The sequenced sample consisted of PBMCs. The CDR3 bases are TGTGCCAGCAGCCACCGACAGTACCAAGAGACCCAGTACTTC. Encoded protein: CASSHRQYQETQYF.